Below are 27 T cell receptor beta chains sequenced from a single sample in a study of molecular identifiers for immune sequencing clone quantification. TCRdb re-called the PCR reads through MiXCR, storing one row per CDR3 protein. In the table there are under 100,000 distinct CDR3 sequences, around 27% of which are singletons. Material for sequencing was naive CD8+ T cells from blood, with Jurkat cell RNA spiked in. As to subset: FACS-sorted CD8+CD4-CCR7+CD45RA+ naive T cells. The receptors here all came from a human donor in good health. Some libraries in this study had Jurkat cell RNA spiked in.

This clonotype was counted ten times or more. The rearrangement uses TRBV3-1 and TRBJ2-2, with no clear D. Trimming removed 1 base at V and 5 bases at J, with 17 bases between. The CDR3 has 17 residues. Germline assignment: CDR1 LGHDT and CDR2 YNNKEL (reference sequence). The CDR3 nucleotides read TGTGCCAGCAGCCAAGCCCAGGCAGCTTTCCGAACCGGGGAGCTGTTTTTT. It is translated as CASSQAQAAFRTGELFF.

The chain joins TRBV11-2 to TRBJ2-1; D gene uncertain. V gave up 1 base and J gave up 0 bases, with 10 bases separating them. The length of the CDR3 is 16 residues. The V gene's germline CDR1 is SGHAT and CDR2 FQNNGV. The CDR3 sequence is CASSLVVSFSYNEQFF. The CDR3 nucleotides are TGTGCCAGCAGCTTAGTTGTTAGTTTCTCCTACAATGAGCAGTTCTTC.

This clonotype has a count of ten or more. The J gene is TRBJ2-1, the V gene TRBV6-5; D not certain. The length of the CDR3 is 16 residues. V gave up 2 bases and J gave up 0 bases, with 11 bases separating them. Germline CDR1 MNHEY, CDR2 SVGAGI. The CDR3 spells CASSYEVGSSYNEQFF. The CDR3 DNA reads TGTGCCAGCAGTTACGAGGTCGGAAGCTCCTACAATGAGCAGTTCTTC.

The chain is built from TRBV10-3 and TRBJ2-7; 8 bases are shared with TRBD1. Germline V gives CDR1 ENHRY, CDR2 SYGVKD. Trimming cost V 2 bases and J 1 base; bases outside gene matches: 4. The CDR3 contains 15 residues. This CDR3 reads CAISEQTGDSYEQYF. The CDR3 region has the DNA TGTGCCATCAGTGAGCAGACAGGGGATTCCTACGAGCAGTACTTC.

About this clonotype itself: A much larger clone is a single base away; this may be a read error. V usage is TRBV4-1 and J usage is TRBJ2-5; the match to TRBD2 covers 11 bases. The junction had 5 bases not matched to a gene; V was cut back by 4 bases and J by 4 bases. Germline V gene lookup returns CDR1 MGHRA and CDR2 YSYEKL. The CDR3 is 15 residues long. The CDR3 loop reads CASSPTTSGIETQYF. The CDR3 DNA follows: TGCGCCAGCAGCCCCACGACTAGCGGGATAGAGACCCAGTACTTC.

This clonotype has a handful of counts. The chain is built from TRBV3-2 and TRBJ1-2. TRBV3-2 is deemed a pseudogene. The CDR3 runs 15 residues. The CDR3 sequence: CASSQVKRNNYGYTF. Here the CDR3 DNA reads TGTGCCAGCAGCCAAGTAAAAAGAAATAACTATGGCTACACCTTC.

The table lists this clonotype with many counts. DNA for the CDR3: TGTGCCACCATCGTGGGAGGTAGCTCCTACGAGCAGTACTTC. Translating gives CATIVGGSSYEQYF. The chain links TRBV28 to TRBJ2-7; weak D call: TRBD2 (6 bases). V shed 10 bases and J shed 0 bases, with 16 bases lying between them. CDR1 is MDHEN and CDR2 is SYDVKM in the germline V gene. CDR3 length: 14 residues.

The rearrangement uses TRBV4-1 and TRBJ2-7; TRBD1 aligns across 8 bases. V shed 0 bases and J 3 bases; nucleotides not matched to a gene: 7. The CDR3 is made up of 16 amino acids. The germline CDR1 and CDR2 sequences are MGHRA and YSYEKL. This chain's CDR3 is CASSQDRAGGYYEQYF. For the CDR3, the DNA is TGCGCCAGCAGCCAAGATCGGGCAGGGGGCTACTACGAGCAGTACTTC.

The rearrangement joins TRBV7-2 to TRBJ2-4; tentative D call: TRBD2 (5 bases). CDR1 and CDR2 (germline): SGHTA, FQGNSA. The CDR3 covers 13 residues. Trimming removed 5 bases at V and 11 bases at J, with 16 bases between. The CDR3 DNA is TGTGCCAGCAGCGTGCCACCCGGGAACCTTCAGTACTTC. Translation gives CASSVPPGNLQYF.

Concerning this clonotype itself: Just one base apart from a much larger clone, this may be a read error. This chain joins TRBV21-1 and TRBJ2-4; TRBD1 is the table's D call, not checked against the DNA. TRBV21-1 is an annotated pseudogene. The CDR3 consists of 16 residues. The CDR3 spells CASNSVRDLAKNIQYF. The CDR3 DNA reads TGTGCCAGCAACAGTGTCAGGGACCTAGCCAAAAACATTCAGTACTTC.

Ten or more counts support this clonotype. The V gene is TRBV12-2, the J gene TRBJ2-3; the tabulated D call, TRBD2, remains unverified against the DNA. TRBV12-2 is annotated as a pseudogene. The CDR3 consists of 14 residues. This CDR3 reads CASRLVMEVHTQYF. The CDR3 region has the DNA TGTGCAAGTCGCTTAGTTATGGAGGTGCATACGCAGTATTTT.

A few counts support this clonotype. CDR3 sequence: CASSYQGRYSYEQYF. The CDR3 nucleotides are TGTGCCAGCAGTTACCAAGGACGGTACTCCTACGAGCAGTACTTC. The genes are TRBV6-2 or TRBV6-3 and TRBJ2-7; the D is unclear. The germline V gene has CDR1 MNHEY and CDR2 SVGEGT. The V and J ends lost 2 bases and 0 bases respectively, with 11 bases between them. The CDR3 has 15 amino acids.

This clonotype was picked up many times. J is TRBJ2-3 and V is TRBV29-1, with no clear D. This CDR3 spans 14 amino acids. CDR1 is SQVTM, CDR2 ANQGSEA, per germline. Trimming removed 2 bases at V and 0 bases at J, with 9 bases between. CDR3 DNA: TGCAGCGTTGAATTTGTTTCTAGCACAGATACGCAGTATTTT. It is translated as CSVEFVSSTDTQYF.

This clonotype has more than one count but fewer than ten. The rearrangement joins TRBV6-5 to TRBJ1-6; D unresolved. V dropped 0 bases and J dropped 0 bases, with 6 bases sitting between them. Germline V lookup: CDR1 MNHEY, CDR2 SVGAGI. The CDR3 runs to 16 residues. This chain's CDR3 is CASSYSLVSYNSPLHF. CDR3 in DNA: TGTGCCAGCAGTTACTCGTTGGTCTCCTATAATTCACCCCTCCACTTT.

V is TRBV20-1 and J is TRBJ2-3; either TRBD1 or TRBD2 may supply D (5 bases each). This CDR3 comprises 18 residues. Germline V CDR1 and CDR2: DFQATT, SNEGSKA (reference sequence). Trimming shortened V by 0 bases and J by 4 bases, and 23 bases separated the two germline ends. The CDR3 spells CSARDRFGLGVFADTQYF. The CDR3 nucleotides are TGCAGTGCTAGAGATAGATTCGGACTGGGGGTATTTGCAGATACGCAGTATTTT.

The rearrangement links TRBV5-4 to TRBJ2-2, with 7 bases fitting TRBD1. There are 15 residues in the CDR3. The V segment lost 3 bases and the J segment 4 bases; nucleotides outside the gene matches: 6. In germline, CDR1 is SGHNT, CDR2 YYREEE (reference sequence). CDR3 region: CASSWGQIVTGELFF. DNA of the CDR3: TGTGCCAGCAGCTGGGGACAGATAGTCACCGGGGAGCTGTTTTTT. Looking up the rest from reference TRBV5-4 and TRBJ2-2 gives the full variable domain: ETGVTQSPTHLIKTRGQQVTLRCSSQSGHNTVSWYQQALGQGPQFIFQYYREEENGRGNFPPRFSGLQFPNYSSELNVNALELDDSALYLCASSWGQIVTGELFFGEGSRLTVL.

This clonotype was recorded a few times. The chain employs TRBV6-2 or TRBV6-3 and TRBJ2-3, with 15 bases lining up with TRBD2. Per the germline V gene, CDR1 is MNHEY and CDR2 is SVGEGT. The CDR3 runs 17 residues. With V trimmed by 7 bases and J by 2 bases, 7 bases remained unmatched. CDR3 in amino acids: CASTDRTSGGVTDTQYF. Written as DNA, the CDR3 is TGTGCCAGCACCGACAGGACTAGCGGGGGGGTCACAGATACGCAGTATTTT.

Comments on this clonotype: The junction shows a germline mismatch at one end, possibly a read error. V and J are TRBV6-2 or TRBV6-3 and TRBJ1-4; no clear D gene. Germline-derived CDR1 and CDR2 are MNHEY and SVGEGT. This CDR3 is built from 15 residues. CDR3 in amino acids: CASSYYWGKLEKLFF. For the CDR3, the DNA is TGTGCCAGCAGCTACTATTGGGGAAAACTTGAAAAACTGTTTTTT.

V gene TRBV3-1 combines with J gene TRBJ1-1; D remains unclear. The CDR3 consists of 15 residues. Germline V gives CDR1 LGHDT, CDR2 YNNKEL (reference sequence). V was shortened by 1 base and J by 1 base, with 10 bases between the two germline ends. Written as DNA, the CDR3 is TGTGCCAGCAGCCAAGTTAAGGGTCCGAACACTGAAGCTTTCTTT. Translating gives CASSQVKGPNTEAFF.

This clonotype was observed many times. The genes are TRBV5-1 and TRBJ2-7; D is unresolved. Germline loops: CDR1 SGHRS, CDR2 YFSETQ. This CDR3 comprises 13 residues. Trimming took 0 bases from V and 4 from J, leaving 8 bases between them. CDR3 nucleotide sequence: TGCGCCAGCAGCTTGGCCTTAGATTACGAGCAGTACTTC. This gives the protein CASSLALDYEQYF.

This clonotype was seen ten or more times. CDR3 residues: CASSLVPGAEAFF. The CDR3 DNA sequence: TGTGCCAGCAGCTTAGTTCCAGGGGCTGAAGCTTTCTTT. The chain couples TRBV7-2 to TRBJ1-1, with D possibly being TRBD1 (6 bases). There are 13 residues in the CDR3. Germline assignment: CDR1 SGHTA and CDR2 FQGNSA. Deletions cut 1 base from V and 6 bases from J, with 9 bases between.

The chain is built from TRBV12-3 or TRBV12-4 and TRBJ1-5; D uncertain. The length of the CDR3 is 14 residues. V dropped 3 bases and J dropped 1 base, with 7 bases sitting between them. CDR3 DNA sequence: TGTGCCAGCAGTTTGGACGGGAGCAATCAGCCCCAGCATTTT. Its translation: CASSLDGSNQPQHF.

This clonotype came up a few times. The chain uses TRBV4-1 and TRBJ1-4; D gene uncertain. The CDR3 spans 13 residues. Trimming removed 0 bases at V and 6 bases at J, with 5 bases between. Germline V gene sequence: CDR1 MGHRA, CDR2 YSYEKL. The CDR3 DNA reads TGCGCCAGCAGCCAAGAGGATTATGAAAAACTGTTTTTT. Amino acid sequence: CASSQEDYEKLFF.

This clonotype was detected ten times or more. This chain joins TRBV20-1 and TRBJ1-5; TRBD1 aligns across 7 bases. In germline, CDR1 is DFQATT, CDR2 SNEGSKA (reference sequence). The CDR3 has 16 residues. After removal of 4 bases from V and 1 base from J, the junction contained 10 bases not matched to a gene. The CDR3 sequence: CSAMYSGQTSNQPQHF. The CDR3 coding sequence is TGCAGTGCTATGTACTCGGGACAGACGAGCAATCAGCCCCAGCATTTT.

This clonotype has ten or more counts. The genes are TRBV4-1 and TRBJ2-7; D call uncertain. Germline CDR1 is MGHRA and CDR2 is YSYEKL. Trimming shortened V by 5 bases and J by 2 bases, and 10 bases separated the two germline ends. CDR3 size: 13 residues. The CDR3 loop is CASSAAEAYEQYF. The CDR3 coding sequence is TGCGCCAGCAGCGCGGCAGAAGCCTACGAGCAGTACTTC.

The chain joins TRBV2 to TRBJ2-7; D uncertain. The CDR3 has 13 amino acids. The germline CDR1 and CDR2 sequences are SNHLY and FYNNEI. Trimming removed 3 bases at V and 1 base at J, with 7 bases between. The CDR3 DNA reads as TGTGCCAGCAGTGACTTTCAGTCCTACGAGCAGTACTTC. This codes for CASSDFQSYEQYF. Combining the CDR3 with reference TRBV2 and TRBJ2-7 gives the whole variable domain EPEVTQTPSHQVTQMGQEVILRCVPISNHLYFYWYRQILGQKVEFLVSFYNNEISEKSEIFDDQFSVERPDGSNFTLKIRSTKLEDSAMYFCASSDFQSYEQYFGPGTRLTVT.

This chain joins TRBV6-5 and TRBJ2-1; D possibly uses TRBD1 or TRBD2 (5 bases each). The CDR3 runs 11 residues. Deletions cut 4 bases from V and 9 bases from J, with 7 bases between. Germline assignment: CDR1 MNHEY and CDR2 SVGAGI. This chain's CDR3 is CASSSGTEQFF. The CDR3 nucleotides are TGTGCCAGCAGTTCCGGGACTGAGCAGTTCTTC.